The entry below describes one T cell receptor beta chain. The antigen remains unidentified. The sample is drawn from a study of a mutant IDH1 vaccine in newly diagnosed glioma. Study-level background: In some groups vaccination began 4-6 weeks post-radiotherapy; others received it with temozolomide. Of the patients given treatment, around 62% were male and about 38% were female, and a mean age of around 38 years was recorded. General study points: Pseudoprogression showed no apparent link to changes in top peripheral T cell clonotypes.

Here immunoSEQ multiplex PCR was the method, and the copy in TCRdb shows in-frame clones only, minus some. This sample has under 60,000 clones, with over 65% found just once. There are 16 residues in the CDR3. Germline lookup yields CDR1 SGHRS and CDR2 YFSETQ. Germline trimming cut 4 bases from V and 6 bases from J; bases unmatched to any gene: 13. Regarding time point: week 35, safety follow-up. Alongside topical imiquimod, each dose of vaccine comprised 300 ug of mutant IDH1 20-mer peptide. Eight vaccinations were given in weeks 1, 3, 5, 7, 11, 15, 19 and 23. The sample consisted of PBMCs, taken from a glioma patient whose treatment included an IDH1 peptide vaccine. The rearrangement links TRBV5-1 to TRBJ2-1; 7 bases are a match to TRBD1. This TCR derives from a man in his forties or fifties with glioma. DNA of the CDR3: TGCGCCAGCAGCCTTCCTACAGGGGCGGCCCGCAATGAGCAGTTCTTC. It specifies CASSLPTGAARNEQFF. The whole variable domain, remainder taken from reference TRBV5-1 and TRBJ2-1, is KAGVTQTPRYLIKTRGQQVTLSCSPISGHRSVSWYQQTPGQGLQFLFEYFSETQRNKGNFPGRFSGRQFSNSRSEMNVSTLELGDSALYLCASSLPTGAARNEQFFGPGTRLTVL.